This TCR beta chain is from a study of OX40 agonist ivuxolimab in advanced cancers. Turning to the study itself: Ivuxolimab, which is an agonistic anti-OX40 (CD134) antibody, was administered to the patients. Approximately 40% of patients had received prior checkpoint inhibitor therapy.

The CDR3 consists of 15 residues. Germline loops: CDR1 LNHNV, CDR2 YYDKDF (reference sequence). The table came from immunoSEQ multiplex PCR; TCRdb's copy has only in-frame clones and leaves some out. The sample contains about 69,000 clones, around 90% of which appear only once. Patients were ineligible given autoimmune disease history or systemic immunosuppression. Drawing of blood for sampling happened at baseline, at cycle 4 day 1, and at cycle 7 day 1. This sample comprised CD4+ or CD8+ T cells sorted from blood, obtained in a trial of the OX40 agonist ivuxolimab. The source is an adult with an advanced solid tumor such as melanoma, head and neck, liver or kidney cancer. The chain couples TRBV15 to TRBJ2-5; TRBD2 matches 11 bases. The DNA matches TRBJ2-7 better at its end, which makes the J call doubtful. The CDR3 nucleotides read TGTGCCACCAGCAGACCCGGGACTAGCGGCTACGAGCAGTACTTC. As protein: CATSRPGTSGYEQYF.